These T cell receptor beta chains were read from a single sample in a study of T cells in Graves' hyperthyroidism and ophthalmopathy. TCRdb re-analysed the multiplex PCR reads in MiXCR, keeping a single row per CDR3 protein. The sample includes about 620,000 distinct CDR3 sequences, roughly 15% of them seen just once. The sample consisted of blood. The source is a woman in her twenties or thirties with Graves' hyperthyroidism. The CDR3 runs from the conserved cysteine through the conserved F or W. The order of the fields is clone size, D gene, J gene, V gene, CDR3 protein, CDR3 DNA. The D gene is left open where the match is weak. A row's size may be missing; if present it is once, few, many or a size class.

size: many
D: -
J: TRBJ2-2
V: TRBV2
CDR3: CASSQAGAEELFF
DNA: TGTGCCAGCAGTCAAGCCGGGGCGGAGGAGCTGTTTTTT

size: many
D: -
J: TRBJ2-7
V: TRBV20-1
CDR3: CSARDFSGFYEQYF
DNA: TGCAGTGCTAGAGATTTTTCAGGGTTCTACGAGCAGTACTTC

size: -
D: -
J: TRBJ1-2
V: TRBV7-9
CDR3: CASSLGTDLFGYTF
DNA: TGTGCCAGCAGCTTAGGGACAGACCTCTTTGGCTACACCTTC

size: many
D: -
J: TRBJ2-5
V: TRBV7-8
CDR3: CASSHKGVGETQYF
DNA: TGTGCCAGCAGCCACAAGGGGGTGGGAGAGACCCAGTACTTC

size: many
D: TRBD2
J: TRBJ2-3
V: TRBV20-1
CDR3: CSASSGRDTQYF
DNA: TGCAGTGCATCTAGCGGGAGAGATACGCAGTATTTT

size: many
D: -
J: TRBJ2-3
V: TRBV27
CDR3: CASSWDAGSRTDTQYF
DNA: TGTGCCAGCAGTTGGGATGCAGGCAGCCGCACAGATACGCAGTATTTT

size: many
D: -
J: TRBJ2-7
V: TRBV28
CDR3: CASSLRDNPYEQYF
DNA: TGTGCCAGCAGTTTACGGGACAACCCCTACGAGCAGTACTTC

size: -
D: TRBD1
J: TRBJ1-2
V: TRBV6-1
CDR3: CASSNRGHGYTF
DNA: TGTGCCAGCAGTAACAGGGGCCATGGCTACACCTTC

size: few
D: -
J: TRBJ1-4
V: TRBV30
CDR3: CAWSAHEKLFF
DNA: TGTGCCTGGAGTGCTCACGAAAAACTGTTTTTT

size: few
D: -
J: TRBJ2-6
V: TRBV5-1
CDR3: CASSATAGSLANVLTF
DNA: TGCGCCAGCAGCGCCACAGCTGGCTCTCTTGCCAACGTCCTGACTTTC

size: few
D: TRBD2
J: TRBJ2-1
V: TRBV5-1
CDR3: CASSGRSTSGRPYNEQFF
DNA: TGCGCCAGCAGCGGAAGATCTACTAGCGGGAGACCCTACAATGAGCAGTTCTTC

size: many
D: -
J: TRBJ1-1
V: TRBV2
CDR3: CASSVERPSDTEAFF
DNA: TGTGCCAGCAGTGTAGAGCGCCCCTCGGACACTGAAGCTTTCTTT

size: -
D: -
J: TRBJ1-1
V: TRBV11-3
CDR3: CASSPSEAFF
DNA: TGTGCCAGCAGCCCGTCTGAAGCTTTCTTT

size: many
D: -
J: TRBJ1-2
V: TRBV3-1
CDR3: CASSRREDYGYTF
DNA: TGTGCCAGCAGCCGCAGGGAGGACTATGGCTACACCTTC